The clone carrying this T cell receptor beta chain has ten or more counts. Sample-barcoded 5' priming and a J-beta primer mix drove a second PCR of about 6 to 12 cycles. TCRdb re-called the 5' RACE reads through MiXCR, storing one row per CDR3 protein. The table lists about 1,600,000 distinct CDR3 sequences, 42% of them singletons. From germline, CDR1 is ENHRY and CDR2 SYGVKD. Between the trimmed V and J ends, which lost 4 bases and 5 bases, there was a span of 17 bases. The CDR3 extends over 15 amino acids. These data belong to a study of blood T cells in healthy people across ages. Each donor was a healthy Caucasian individual from Russia, aged roughly 6 to 90.

The chain employs TRBV10-3 and TRBJ2-5; a weak D match, TRBD1 (6 bases). Input material: blood. This clonotype was obtained from a woman aged 18 to 35 in good health. This CDR3 is CAISGGHELGETQYF. The CDR3 DNA follows: TGTGCCATCAGTGGGGGACACGAACTGGGGGAGACCCAGTACTTC.